These 26 T cell receptor beta chains share one sample of origin, sequenced in a study of shared clonotypes between healthy human individuals. Data came from immunoSEQ multiplex PCR; TCRdb stores just in-frame clones and leaves some out. The sample includes about 510,000 clones, about four fifths of them seen just once. What was sequenced was PBMCs. The receptors were sampled from a woman aged 40 to 55 in good health. Some clones in this sample may be carry-over from other donors' samples.

V and J are TRBV11-2 and TRBJ2-1, with 7 nucleotides matching TRBD1. The germline V gene encodes CDR1 SGHAT and CDR2 FQNNGV. After removal of 0 bases from V and 5 bases from J, the junction contained 4 bases not matched to a gene. The CDR3 runs 15 residues. CDR3 DNA sequence: TGTGCCAGCAGCTTAGAGGGACAGATCCACAATGAGCAGTTCTTC. Translation: CASSLEGQIHNEQFF.

The chain recombines TRBV27 with TRBJ2-2; 7 nucleotides agree with TRBD2. The CDR3 has 15 amino acids. V dropped 3 bases and J dropped 6; count of bases not matched to a gene: 7. The germline V gene has CDR1 MNHEY and CDR2 SMNVEV (reference sequence). For the CDR3, the DNA is TGTGCCAGCAGTTTGCGGCGGGAGTTTCCCGGGGAGCTGTTTTTT. Its translation: CASSLRREFPGELFF.

The V call is TRBV2, the J call TRBJ1-1; D is uncertain. The germline V gene has CDR1 SNHLY and CDR2 FYNNEI. CDR3 length equals 13 residues. Deletions cut 3 bases from V and 8 bases from J, with 13 bases between. The CDR3 here is CASSDFREGEAFF. CDR3 DNA: TGTGCCAGCAGTGATTTTAGGGAGGGAGAAGCTTTCTTT.

V and J are TRBV19 and TRBJ1-2; no clear D. Trimming stripped 7 bases from V and 1 base from J, with 19 bases between. The CDR3 is 16 amino acids. Germline-derived CDR1 and CDR2 are LNHDA and SQIVND (reference sequence). In DNA form, the CDR3 reads TGTGCCAGTAATGGGCAGCGGACGAGTGTTAACTATGGCTACACCTTC. Translated: CASNGQRTSVNYGYTF.

The rearrangement joins TRBV6-4 to TRBJ1-4, with TRBD1 identical over 10 bases. This CDR3 is built from 15 residues. Unmatched junction bases numbered 4, after V lost 5 bases and J lost 4 bases. Germline values: CDR1 MRHNA, CDR2 SNTAGT. Here the CDR3 reads CASSPGTGDNEKLFF. As DNA, the CDR3 is TGTGCCAGCAGTCCCGGGACAGGGGATAATGAAAAACTGTTTTTT.

The chain's CDR3 is CASSGGFRNEQFF. Written as DNA, the CDR3 is TGTGCCTCCAGCGGGGGCTTTCGGAATGAGCAGTTCTTC. The rearrangement uses TRBV30 and TRBJ2-1, with 8 bases fitting TRBD2. CDR3 length: 13 amino acids. Germline V gene data show CDR1 as GTSNPN and CDR2 as SVGIG (reference sequence). V lost 7 bases, J lost 7 bases, and 9 bases stayed unmatched.

The V and J genes are TRBV18 and TRBJ1-3; 7 bases map to TRBD1. Germline values: CDR1 KGHSH, CDR2 LQKENI. This CDR3 has 17 residues. The V gene end was trimmed by 4 bases and the J gene end by 0 bases; junction bases not matched to a gene: 9. CDR3 sequence reads: CASSLNLDRVSGNTIYF. CDR3 in DNA: TGTGCCAGCTCACTAAATCTCGACAGGGTCTCTGGAAACACCATATATTTT.

CDR3 protein: CASSDSGGVYEQYF. DNA of the CDR3: TGTGCCAGCAGCGACAGCGGCGGGGTCTACGAGCAGTACTTC. The chain carries TRBV13 and TRBJ2-7; TRBD2 might be the D (6 bases). Trimming left V 5 bases short and J 3 bases short, with 14 bases between. The CDR3 has 14 residues. Germline CDR1 is PRHDT and CDR2 is FYEKMQ (reference sequence). Full variable domain (remainder filled in from reference TRBV13 and TRBJ2-7): AAGVIQSPRHLIKEKRETATLKCYPIPRHDTVYWYQQGPGQDPQFLISFYEKMQSDKGSIPDRFSAQQFSDYHSELNMSSLELGDSALYFCASSDSGGVYEQYFGPGTRLTVT.

The rearrangement uses TRBV28 and TRBJ1-3; D is possibly TRBD1 (5 bases). Deletions cut 3 bases from V and 4 bases from J, with 10 bases between. Germline CDR1 reads MDHEN; CDR2 reads SYDVKM. The CDR3 extends over 14 amino acids. In DNA, the CDR3 is TGTGCCAGCAGTTTTTCGGGGGGAGGAAACACCATATATTTT. This encodes CASSFSGGGNTIYF. Filled out from reference TRBV28 and TRBJ1-3, the complete variable domain reads DVKVTQSSRYLVKRTGEKVFLECVQDMDHENMFWYRQDPGLGLRLIYFSYDVKMKEKGDIPEGYSVSREKKERFSLILESASTNQTSMYLCASSFSGGGNTIYFGEGSWLTVV.

CDR3 region: CASSVETPGGTDTQYF. DNA of the CDR3: TGCGCCAGCAGCGTAGAAACCCCGGGTGGCACAGATACGCAGTATTTT. This chain uses TRBV5-1 with TRBJ2-3, with no clear D. CDR3 length: 16 residues. The V and J ends lost 4 bases and 1 base respectively, with 16 bases between them. The germline CDR1 and CDR2 sequences are SGHRS and YFSETQ. The full variable domain, completed using reference TRBV5-1 and TRBJ2-3, is KAGVTQTPRYLIKTRGQQVTLSCSPISGHRSVSWYQQTPGQGLQFLFEYFSETQRNKGNFPGRFSGRQFSNSRSEMNVSTLELGDSALYLCASSVETPGGTDTQYFGPGTRLTVL.

The V call is TRBV29-1, the J call TRBJ1-1; 10 positions match TRBD1. This CDR3 contains 13 residues. Germline V gene lookup returns CDR1 SQVTM and CDR2 ANQGSEA. V lost 8 bases and J lost 4; bases outside the gene matches: 7. CDR3 loop: CSMGQGMGTEAFF. The CDR3 DNA follows: TGCAGCATGGGACAGGGGATGGGCACTGAAGCTTTCTTT.

This chain uses TRBV15 with TRBJ1-2; D unresolved. V shed 3 bases and J shed 8 bases, with 13 bases lying between them. Germline-derived CDR1 and CDR2 are LNHNV and YYDKDF (reference sequence). The CDR3 runs 13 residues. CDR3 sequence: CATSSDPSRGYTF. CDR3 bases: TGTGCCACCAGCAGCGACCCGTCTCGAGGCTACACCTTC. Using reference TRBV15 and TRBJ1-2 for the parts outside the CDR3, the full variable domain is DAMVIQNPRYQVTQFGKPVTLSCSQTLNHNVMYWYQQKSSQAPKLLFHYYDKDFNNEADTPDNFQSRRPNTSFCFLDIRSPGLGDTAMYLCATSSDPSRGYTFGSGTRLTVV.

The genes are TRBV10-3 and TRBJ1-5, with 7 bases identical to TRBD1. The length of the CDR3 is 13 residues. V gave up 4 bases and J gave up 5 bases; unmatched junction bases: 2. CDR1 and CDR2 from the germline V gene are ENHRY and SYGVKD. CDR3 amino acids: CAISATGDQPQHF. The CDR3 DNA follows: TGTGCCATCAGTGCAACAGGGGATCAGCCCCAGCATTTT.

The chain is built from TRBV6-1 and TRBJ2-3, with TRBD1 matching 9 bases. J was trimmed by 4 bases and V by 2 bases; bases with no gene match: 4. The CDR3 totals 15 residues. From germline, CDR1 is MNHNS and CDR2 SASEGT. This CDR3 reads CASSETDRGSDTQYF. Written as DNA, the CDR3 is TGTGCCAGCAGTGAAACAGACAGGGGGTCAGATACGCAGTATTTT.

The chain's CDR3 is CASSQVGATSTDTQYF. CDR3 nucleotides: TGCGCCAGCAGCCAAGTGGGAGCGACTAGCACAGATACGCAGTATTTT. This sequence joins TRBV4-1 and TRBJ2-3; a possible D gene is TRBD2 (5 bases). With 1 base removed from V and 0 bases from J, the gap between germline ends came to 11 bases. The CDR3 extends over 16 amino acids. Per the germline V gene, CDR1 is MGHRA and CDR2 is YSYEKL.

V usage is TRBV28 and J usage is TRBJ2-3, with TRBD1 matching 7 bases. Losses at the gene ends were 10 bases for V and 0 bases for J; bases not matched to a gene: 10. The germline gives CDR1 MDHEN, CDR2 SYDVKM. The CDR3 sequence is 15 residues long. The DNA for the CDR3 is TGTGCCACCCTACCTCTGGACAGGAGCACAGATACGCAGTATTTT. It specifies CATLPLDRSTDTQYF.

This clone appeared a single time. CDR3 sequence: CASSLSPVGDGNQPQHF. CDR3 nucleotide sequence: TGTGCCAGCAGCTTGAGCCCGGTTGGGGATGGCAATCAGCCCCAGCATTTT. The chain carries TRBV5-5 and TRBJ1-5; D uncertain. The length of the CDR3 is 17 residues. Germline-derived CDR1 and CDR2 are SGHKS and YYEKEE (reference sequence). V was pared by 1 base and J by 2 bases, with 16 bases between.

This clone occurred a few times. This chain links TRBV7-3 with TRBJ2-2; D might be TRBD2 (5 bases). V shed 5 bases and J shed 1 base, with 8 bases lying between them. The CDR3 runs 14 residues. Germline-derived CDR1 and CDR2 are SGHTA and FQGTGA. The CDR3 reads CASSPGGNTGELFF. The CDR3 bases are TGTGCCAGCAGCCCTGGAGGGAACACCGGGGAGCTGTTTTTT.

The CDR3 sequence is CATSRDLGGHNEQFF. The DNA for the CDR3 is TGTGCCACCAGCAGAGATCTGGGGGGACACAATGAGCAGTTCTTC. The chain uses TRBV15 and TRBJ2-1; D possibly corresponds to TRBD2 (6 bases). CDR3 length equals 15 residues. Germline CDR1 reads LNHNV; CDR2 reads YYDKDF (reference sequence). The V end lost 0 bases, the J end lost 5 bases, and 11 bases lay between the germline ends.

J is TRBJ1-2 and V is TRBV9; perhaps TRBD1 as D (5 bases). CDR1 and CDR2 from the germline V gene are SGDLS and YYNGEE. The CDR3 is made up of 14 amino acids. Trimming removed 0 bases at V and 8 bases at J, with 14 bases between. Here the CDR3 reads CASSVGRQGVGYTF. The CDR3 region has the DNA TGTGCCAGCAGCGTAGGCCGCCAGGGTGTAGGCTACACCTTC.

The chain carries TRBV30 and TRBJ2-7, with D possibly matching TRBD1 (5 bases). There are 12 residues in the CDR3. Per the germline V gene, CDR1 is GTSNPN and CDR2 is SVGIG (reference sequence). Trimming stripped 1 base from V and 4 bases from J, with 8 bases between. CDR3: CAWSAGWYEQYF. The CDR3 bases are TGTGCCTGGAGTGCAGGGTGGTACGAGCAGTACTTC.

CDR3 bases: TGTGCCAGCATCAGGACTAGCGGCTCCTACGAGCAGTACTTC. Protein product: CASIRTSGSYEQYF. The J gene is TRBJ2-7, the V gene TRBV7-9, with 10 bases that match TRBD2. V dropped 7 bases and J dropped 0; count of bases not matched to a gene: 3. This CDR3 spans 14 amino acids. Germline CDR1 is SEHNR and CDR2 is FQNEAQ (reference sequence).

This chain uses TRBV5-4 with TRBJ2-3; D is unresolved. The germline V gene encodes CDR1 SGHNT and CDR2 YYREEE (reference sequence). There are 15 residues in the CDR3. The V gene lost 4 bases and the J gene lost 0 bases, with 12 bases spanning the gap. The CDR3 bases are TGTGCCAGCAGCCCTGAAGCTCTTAGCACAGATACGCAGTATTTT. It encodes CASSPEALSTDTQYF. Full variable domain (outside the CDR3, taken from reference TRBV5-4 and TRBJ2-3): ETGVTQSPTHLIKTRGQQVTLRCSSQSGHNTVSWYQQALGQGPQFIFQYYREEENGRGNFPPRFSGLQFPNYSSELNVNALELDDSALYLCASSPEALSTDTQYFGPGTRLTVL.

The rearrangement links TRBV7-3 to TRBJ2-5; possibly TRBD1 for D (7 bases). Trimming stripped 5 bases from V and 4 bases from J, with 17 bases between. This CDR3 contains 15 residues. Per germline, CDR1 SGHTA and CDR2 FQGTGA. The CDR3: CASSPQTGEAETQYF. The DNA of the CDR3 is TGTGCCAGCAGCCCCCAAACAGGGGAGGCAGAGACCCAGTACTTC.

The sample holds one count of this clone. This chain uses TRBV7-2 with TRBJ1-1; a possible D gene is TRBD1 (6 bases). The CDR3 covers 14 residues. The germline V gene has CDR1 SGHTA and CDR2 FQGNSA. Trimming removed 5 bases at V and 9 bases at J, with 19 bases between. The CDR3, as DNA: TGTGCCAGCAGCCCGCTGGGACACGGGGGAAAAGCTTTCTTT. Protein: CASSPLGHGGKAFF.

The chain joins TRBV7-2 to TRBJ2-2, with TRBD1 as a possible D gene (5 bases). Germline loops: CDR1 SGHTA, CDR2 FQGNSA. The CDR3 has 15 residues. Trimming removed 1 base from V and 5 bases from J, with 11 bases in between. The CDR3 region is CASSLGRVDTGELFF. CDR3 coding DNA: TGTGCCAGCAGCTTAGGCAGGGTGGATACCGGGGAGCTGTTTTTT.